These T cell receptor beta chains were read from a single sample in a study of T-cell memory formation after mild COVID-19. MiXCR, run by TCRdb on the 5' RACE reads, gives a single entry per CDR3 protein. The sample holds about 350,000 distinct CDR3 sequences, about 13% seen once. The sample was PBMCs or a T cell subset sorted from them (not recorded which). These receptors were collected from a young man who had mild COVID-19 (a few samples of this study predate the infection). Cell type and time point are not known. The CDR3 runs from the conserved cysteine through the conserved F or W. The order of the fields is J gene, clone size, V gene, D gene, CDR3 protein, CDR3 DNA. A D gene is named only where the DNA matches it firmly. Clone size, where shown, is once, few, many, or a class for clones that have expanded.

TRBJ2-3 | few | TRBV20-1 | TRBD2 | CSARRSGGAKDTQYF | TGCAGTGCTAGACGTAGCGGGGGGGCCAAAGATACGCAGTATTTT
TRBJ2-7 | many | TRBV7-6 | - | CASSQGGLDEQYF | TGTGCCAGCAGCCAGGGGGGGCTGGACGAGCAGTACTTC
TRBJ1-6 | - | TRBV12-3/TRBV12-4 | - | CASSPGHNSPLHF | TGTGCCAGCTCGCCAGGGCATAATTCACCCCTCCACTTT
TRBJ2-1 | few | TRBV2 | - | CASSEAGNNEQFF | TGTGCCAGCAGTGAAGCCGGGAACAATGAGCAGTTCTTC
TRBJ2-3 | few | TRBV7-6 | - | CASSLGQEDTQYF | TGTGCCAGCAGCTTAGGACAGGAGGATACGCAGTATTTT
TRBJ2-3 | few | TRBV27 | TRBD2 | CASFRGEDTQYF | TGTGCCAGCTTCCGGGGGGAAGATACGCAGTATTTT
TRBJ1-2 | - | TRBV12-3/TRBV12-4 | - | CASSLAGYYGYTF | TGTGCCAGCAGTTTAGCAGGGTACTATGGCTACACCTTC
TRBJ2-7 | many | TRBV18 | - | CASSSDYEQYF | TGTGCCAGCTCATCTGATTACGAGCAGTACTTC
TRBJ1-5 | - | TRBV2 | - | CATARTPGQPQHF | TGTGCCACCGCCCGGACACCCGGGCAGCCCCAGCATTTT
TRBJ1-2 | once | TRBV7-9 | - | CASSLAFRAAEGSYTF | TGTGCCAGCAGCTTAGCCTTCCGTGCAGCAGAAGGGAGCTACACCTTC
TRBJ2-1 | few | TRBV2 | TRBD2 | CASSSLAGGLNEQFF | TGTGCCAGCAGTTCCCTAGCGGGGGGTCTCAATGAGCAGTTCTTC
TRBJ2-5 | few | TRBV7-8 | - | CASWGETQYF | TGTGCCAGCTGGGGGGAGACCCAGTACTTC
TRBJ2-5 | - | TRBV12-3/TRBV12-4 | - | CASSWGTGDETQYF | TGTGCCAGCAGTTGGGGAACGGGCGACGAGACCCAGTACTTC
TRBJ2-6 | - | TRBV11-2 | TRBD1 | CASSHPGQGLIGANVLTF | TGTGCCAGCAGTCATCCGGGACAGGGGTTAATAGGGGCCAACGTCCTGACTTTC
TRBJ2-7 | many | TRBV4-3 | - | CASSRLDRSYEQYF | TGCGCCAGCAGTCGCCTCGACAGATCCTACGAGCAGTACTTC
TRBJ1-2 | - | TRBV11-1 | TRBD1 | CASSSIYPGTGEGYTF | TGTGCCAGCAGCTCGATATACCCCGGGACAGGGGAAGGCTACACCTTC
TRBJ1-3 | many | TRBV6-5 | TRBD1 | CASSYSFGQGSYSGNTIYF | TGTGCCAGCAGTTACTCGTTTGGACAGGGGTCATACTCTGGAAACACCATATATTTT
TRBJ2-2 | many | TRBV12-3/TRBV12-4 | TRBD1 | CASKPPAGTGRTGELFF | TGTGCCAGTAAACCGCCCGCCGGGACAGGACGCACCGGGGAGCTGTTTTTT
TRBJ2-5 | few | TRBV7-8 | - | CASSPNPETQYF | TGTGCCAGCAGCCCAAATCCGGAGACCCAGTACTTC
TRBJ2-5 | few | TRBV4-1 | TRBD1 | CASSPTGPQTQYF | TGCGCCAGCAGCCCGACAGGGCCACAGACCCAGTACTTC
TRBJ2-5 | few | TRBV10-3 | - | CAISEQGREQETQYF | TGTGCCATCAGTGAGCAGGGGAGGGAGCAAGAGACCCAGTACTTC
TRBJ1-6 | once | TRBV19 | TRBD1 | CASGSWGQGENSPLHF | TGTGCCAGTGGGTCGTGGGGACAGGGGGAGAATTCACCCCTCCACTTT
TRBJ2-3 | few | TRBV7-2 | TRBD2 | CASTGRGGFTDTQYF | TGTGCCAGCACCGGGCGGGGGGGATTCACAGATACGCAGTATTTT
TRBJ2-3 | few | TRBV11-2 | - | CASSLGGPSQYF | TGTGCCAGCAGCTTAGGAGGACCCTCGCAGTATTTT
TRBJ2-7 | - | TRBV20-1 | - | CSARDLKGPSYEQYF | TGCAGTGCTAGAGATCTGAAGGGACCGTCGTACGAGCAGTACTTC
TRBJ2-1 | few | TRBV5-1 | TRBD1 | CASSTTGGLNEQFF | TGCGCCAGCAGCACCACAGGGGGGTTGAATGAGCAGTTCTTC
TRBJ2-5 | - | TRBV9 | - | CASSVGVAVETQYF | TGTGCCAGCAGCGTAGGGGTCGCGGTAGAGACCCAGTACTTC
TRBJ1-6 | few | TRBV6-5 | - | CASSGNGSPLHF | TGTGCCAGCAGCGGGAACGGTTCACCCCTCCACTTT
TRBJ2-5 | - | TRBV25-1 | TRBD1 | CASSGTGGDHQETQYF | TGTGCCAGCAGTGGGACAGGGGGCGATCATCAAGAGACCCAGTACTTC
TRBJ2-3 | - | TRBV27 | TRBD2 | CASGPAGGTDTQYF | TGTGCCAGCGGTCCAGCGGGGGGCACAGATACGCAGTATTTT
TRBJ2-5 | - | TRBV4-1 | TRBD2 | CASSQPGLATETQYF | TGCGCCAGCAGCCAGCCGGGACTAGCTACCGAGACCCAGTACTTC
TRBJ2-7 | - | TRBV23-1 | - | CASSQSRGGGPRTYEQYF | TGCGCCAGCAGTCAATCGAGGGGCGGAGGACCCCGAACCTACGAGCAGTACTTC
TRBJ1-3 | few | TRBV12-5 | - | CASGEAGSGNTIYF | TGTGCTAGTGGGGAAGCGGGCTCTGGAAACACCATATATTTT
TRBJ2-7 | - | TRBV5-6 | TRBD1 | CASSLRGPRDRAHEQYF | TGTGCCAGCAGCTTAAGGGGGCCCCGGGACAGGGCTCACGAGCAGTACTTC
TRBJ2-5 | - | TRBV2 | - | CATGETQYF | TGTGCCACCGGGGAGACCCAGTACTTC
TRBJ2-3 | - | TRBV7-8 | TRBD1 | CASSLNRDRVMQYF | TGTGCCAGCAGCTTAAACCGGGACAGGGTGATGCAGTATTTT
TRBJ2-2 | - | TRBV19 | - | CASRTETGELFF | TGTGCCAGTAGAACAGAAACCGGGGAGCTGTTTTTT
TRBJ2-1 | few | TRBV6-6 | - | CASCLDGPWEQFF | TGTGCCAGTTGCTTAGACGGCCCTTGGGAGCAGTTCTTC
TRBJ1-1 | few | TRBV5-6 | - | CASSLQGQRGAFF | TGTGCCAGCAGCTTACAGGGACAACGGGGAGCTTTCTTT
TRBJ2-3 | many | TRBV4-3 | - | CASSLQSLGGRDTQYF | TGCGCCAGCAGCCTTCAATCCTTGGGGGGCCGGGATACGCAGTATTTT
TRBJ2-7 | - | TRBV6-2/TRBV6-3 | - | CASSWDGLSYEQYF | TGTGCCAGCAGTTGGGACGGTTTATCCTACGAGCAGTACTTC